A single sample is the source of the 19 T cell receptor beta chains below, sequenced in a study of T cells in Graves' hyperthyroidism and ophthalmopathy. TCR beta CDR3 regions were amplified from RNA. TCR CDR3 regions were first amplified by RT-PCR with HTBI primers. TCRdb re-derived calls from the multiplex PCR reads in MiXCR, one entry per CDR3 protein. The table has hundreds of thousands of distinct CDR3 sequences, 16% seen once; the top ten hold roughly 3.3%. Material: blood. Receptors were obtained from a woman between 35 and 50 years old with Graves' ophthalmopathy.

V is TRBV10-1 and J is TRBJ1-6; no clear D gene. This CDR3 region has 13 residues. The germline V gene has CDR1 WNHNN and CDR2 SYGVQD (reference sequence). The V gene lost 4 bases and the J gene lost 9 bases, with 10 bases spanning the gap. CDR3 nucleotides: TGCGCCAGCAGTGCAGTCAGCGGTTCACCCCTCCACTTT. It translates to CASSAVSGSPLHF.

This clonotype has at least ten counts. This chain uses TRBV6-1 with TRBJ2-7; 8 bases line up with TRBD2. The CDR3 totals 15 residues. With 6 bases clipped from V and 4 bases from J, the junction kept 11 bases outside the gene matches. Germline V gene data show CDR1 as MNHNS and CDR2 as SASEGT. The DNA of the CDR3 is TGTGCCAGCAGGATGAGCGGGGGCCTCAGGTACGAGCAGTACTTC. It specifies CASRMSGGLRYEQYF.

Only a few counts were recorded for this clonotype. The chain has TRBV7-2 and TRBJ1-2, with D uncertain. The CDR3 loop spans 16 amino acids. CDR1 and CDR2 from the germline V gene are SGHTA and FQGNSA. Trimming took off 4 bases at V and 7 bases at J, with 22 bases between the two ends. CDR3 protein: CASSSHSVILLGGYTF. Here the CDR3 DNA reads TGTGCCAGCAGCTCCCACTCCGTCATCCTCCTGGGTGGCTACACCTTC.

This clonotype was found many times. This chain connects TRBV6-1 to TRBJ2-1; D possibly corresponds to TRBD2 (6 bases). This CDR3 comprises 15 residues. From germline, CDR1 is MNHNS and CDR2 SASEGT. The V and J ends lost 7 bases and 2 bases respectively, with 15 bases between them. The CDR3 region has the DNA TGTGCCAGCACCCAAGAGGAGGGAGCCTACAATGAGCAGTTCTTC. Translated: CASTQEEGAYNEQFF.

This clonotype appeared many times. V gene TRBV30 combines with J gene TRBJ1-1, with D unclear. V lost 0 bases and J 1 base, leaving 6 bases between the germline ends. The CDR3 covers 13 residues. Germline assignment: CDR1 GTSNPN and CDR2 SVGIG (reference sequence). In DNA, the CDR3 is TGTGCCTGGAGTGTACCCCCGAACACTGAAGCTTTCTTT. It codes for CAWSVPPNTEAFF.

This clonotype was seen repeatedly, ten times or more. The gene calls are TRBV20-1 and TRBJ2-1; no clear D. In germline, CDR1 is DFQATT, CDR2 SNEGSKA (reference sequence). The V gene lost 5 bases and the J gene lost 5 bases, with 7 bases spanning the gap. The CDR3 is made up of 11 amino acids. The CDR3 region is CSADNDNEQFF. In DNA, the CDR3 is TGCAGTGCTGACAACGACAATGAGCAGTTCTTC.

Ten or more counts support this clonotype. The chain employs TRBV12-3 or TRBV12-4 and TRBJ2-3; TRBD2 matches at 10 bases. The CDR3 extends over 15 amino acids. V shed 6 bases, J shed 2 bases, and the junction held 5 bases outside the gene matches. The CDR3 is CASRRTSGFTDTQYF. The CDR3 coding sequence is TGTGCCAGCAGAAGGACTAGCGGATTCACAGATACGCAGTATTTT.

CDR3 sequence reads: CASSGAGRVREQFF. The CDR3 DNA sequence: TGTGCCAGTAGTGGGGCAGGGCGGGTGCGTGAGCAGTTCTTC. The J gene is TRBJ2-1, the V gene TRBV19, with D perhaps given as TRBD1 or TRBD2 (5 bases each). Trimming cost V 5 bases and J 9 bases, with 17 bases left between them. This CDR3 comprises 14 residues. The V gene's germline CDR1 is LNHDA and CDR2 SQIVND (reference sequence).

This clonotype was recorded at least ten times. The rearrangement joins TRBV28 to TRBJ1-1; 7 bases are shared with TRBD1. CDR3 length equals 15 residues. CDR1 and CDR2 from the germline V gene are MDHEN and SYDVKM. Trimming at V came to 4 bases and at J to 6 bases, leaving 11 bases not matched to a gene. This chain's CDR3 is CASSSGTATVPEAFF. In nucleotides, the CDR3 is TGTGCCAGCAGTTCTGGGACAGCCACCGTCCCTGAAGCTTTCTTT.

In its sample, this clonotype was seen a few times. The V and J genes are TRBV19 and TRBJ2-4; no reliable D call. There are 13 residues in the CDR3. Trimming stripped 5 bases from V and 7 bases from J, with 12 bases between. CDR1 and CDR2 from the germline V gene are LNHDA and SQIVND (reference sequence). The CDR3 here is CASSFELFNIQYF. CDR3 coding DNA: TGTGCCAGTAGTTTCGAGCTCTTTAACATTCAGTACTTC.

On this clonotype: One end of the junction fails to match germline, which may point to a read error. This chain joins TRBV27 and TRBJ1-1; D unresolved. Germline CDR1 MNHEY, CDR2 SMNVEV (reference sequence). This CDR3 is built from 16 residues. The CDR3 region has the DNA TGTGCCAGCGGTACACCACATATCTCCGTGAACACTGGAGCTTTCTTT. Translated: CASGTPHISVNTGAFF.

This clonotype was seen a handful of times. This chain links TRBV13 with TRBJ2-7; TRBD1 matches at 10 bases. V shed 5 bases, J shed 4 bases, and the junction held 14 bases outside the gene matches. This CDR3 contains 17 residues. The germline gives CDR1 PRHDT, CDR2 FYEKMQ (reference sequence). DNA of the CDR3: TGTGCCAGCAGCCCCCAACGACAGGGGGCGCGGGAATACGAGCAGTACTTC. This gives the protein CASSPQRQGAREYEQYF.

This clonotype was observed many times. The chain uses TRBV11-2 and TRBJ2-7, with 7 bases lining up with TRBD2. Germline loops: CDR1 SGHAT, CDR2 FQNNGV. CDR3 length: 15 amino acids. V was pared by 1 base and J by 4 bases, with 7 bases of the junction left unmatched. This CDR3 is CASSLAFAGDYEQYF. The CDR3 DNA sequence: TGTGCCAGCAGCTTAGCATTTGCGGGAGATTACGAGCAGTACTTC.

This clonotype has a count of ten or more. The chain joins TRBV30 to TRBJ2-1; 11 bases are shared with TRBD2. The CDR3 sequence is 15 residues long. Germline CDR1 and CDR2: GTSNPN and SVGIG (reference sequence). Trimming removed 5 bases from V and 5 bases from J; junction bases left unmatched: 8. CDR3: CAWATGTSGHNEQFF. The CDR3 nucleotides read TGTGCCTGGGCCACAGGGACTAGCGGCCACAATGAGCAGTTCTTC.

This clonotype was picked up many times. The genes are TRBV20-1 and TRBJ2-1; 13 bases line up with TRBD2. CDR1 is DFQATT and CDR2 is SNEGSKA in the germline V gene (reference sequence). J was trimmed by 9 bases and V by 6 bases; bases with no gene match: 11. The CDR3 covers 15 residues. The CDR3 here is CSAPTSGGVLGEQFF. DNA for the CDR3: TGCAGTGCCCCAACTAGCGGGGGGGTATTGGGTGAGCAGTTCTTC.

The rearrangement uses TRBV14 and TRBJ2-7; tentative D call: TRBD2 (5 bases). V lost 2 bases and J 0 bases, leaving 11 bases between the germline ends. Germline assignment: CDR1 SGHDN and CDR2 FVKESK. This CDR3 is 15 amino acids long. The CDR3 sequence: CASSQLRVGSYEQYF. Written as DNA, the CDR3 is TGTGCCAGCAGCCAACTGCGGGTGGGCTCCTACGAGCAGTACTTC.

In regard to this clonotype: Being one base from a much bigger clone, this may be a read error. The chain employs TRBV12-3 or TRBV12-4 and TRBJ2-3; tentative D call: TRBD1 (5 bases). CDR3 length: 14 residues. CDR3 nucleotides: TGTGCCAGCAGCCGTAGGGGCCATACAGATTCGCAGTATTTT. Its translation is CASSRRGHTDSQYF.

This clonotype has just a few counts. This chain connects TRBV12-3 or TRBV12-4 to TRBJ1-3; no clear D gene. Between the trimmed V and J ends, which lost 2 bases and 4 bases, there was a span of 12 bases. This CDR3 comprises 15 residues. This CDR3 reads CASSLSGVVGNTIYF. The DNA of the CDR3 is TGTGCCAGCAGTTTATCGGGAGTGGTAGGAAACACCATATATTTT.

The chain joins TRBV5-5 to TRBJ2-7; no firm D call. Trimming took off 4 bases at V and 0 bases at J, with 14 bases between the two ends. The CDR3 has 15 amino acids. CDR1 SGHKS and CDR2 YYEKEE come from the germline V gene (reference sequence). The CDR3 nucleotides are TGTGCCAGCAGCCCATTGGCTTTCAGCTCCTACGAGCAGTACTTC. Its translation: CASSPLAFSSYEQYF.